This T cell receptor beta chain was recorded in a study of PD-1 blockade in mismatch repair-deficient tumors. The V end was cut by 0 bases, the J end by 7 bases, with 5 bases between. Germline-derived CDR1 and CDR2 are SGHRS and YFSETQ. The CDR3 has 12 residues. The method was immunoSEQ multiplex PCR; TCRdb's version includes in-frame clones alone and lacks a portion of them. The data show some 120,000 clones, with 85% to 90% seen just once and about 14% held by the top ten. The rearrangement uses TRBV5-1 and TRBJ2-1; D is undetermined. Sequencing was performed on peripheral blood, taken 44 weeks after starting pembrolizumab. This sequence originates from an adult with mismatch repair-deficient cancer. In DNA, the CDR3 is TGCGCCAGCAGCTTGGGTGCGAATGAGCAGTTCTTC. This gives the protein CASSLGANEQFF.